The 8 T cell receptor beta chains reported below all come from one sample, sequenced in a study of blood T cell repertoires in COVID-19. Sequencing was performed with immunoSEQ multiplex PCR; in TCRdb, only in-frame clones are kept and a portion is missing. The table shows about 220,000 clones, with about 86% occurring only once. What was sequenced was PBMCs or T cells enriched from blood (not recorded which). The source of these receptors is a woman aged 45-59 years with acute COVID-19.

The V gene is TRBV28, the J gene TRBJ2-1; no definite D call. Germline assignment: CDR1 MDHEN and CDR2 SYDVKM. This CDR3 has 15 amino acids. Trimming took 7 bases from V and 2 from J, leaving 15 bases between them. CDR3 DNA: TGTGCCAGCATCGCCCGAGGCCGCGCCTACAATGAGCAGTTCTTC. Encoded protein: CASIARGRAYNEQFF.

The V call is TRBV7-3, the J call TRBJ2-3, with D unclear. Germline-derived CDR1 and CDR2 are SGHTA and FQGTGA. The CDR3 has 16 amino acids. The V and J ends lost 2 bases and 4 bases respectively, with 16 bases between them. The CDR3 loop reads CASSLGFGPASDTQYF. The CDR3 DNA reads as TGTGCCAGCAGCTTAGGTTTTGGGCCAGCATCAGATACGCAGTATTTT.

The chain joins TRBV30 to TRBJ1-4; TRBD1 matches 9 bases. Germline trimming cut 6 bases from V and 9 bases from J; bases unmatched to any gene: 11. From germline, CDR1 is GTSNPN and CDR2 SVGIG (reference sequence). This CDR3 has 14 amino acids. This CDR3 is CACKIGQGSQKLFF. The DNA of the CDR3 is TGTGCCTGCAAGATTGGACAGGGGTCCCAAAAACTGTTTTTT.

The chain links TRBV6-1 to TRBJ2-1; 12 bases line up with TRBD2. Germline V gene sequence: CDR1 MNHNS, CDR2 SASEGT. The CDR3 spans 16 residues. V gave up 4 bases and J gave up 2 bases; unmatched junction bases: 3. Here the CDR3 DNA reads TGTGCCAGCAGTGGGTCTAGCGGGAGGGCCTACAATGAGCAGTTCTTC. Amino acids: CASSGSSGRAYNEQFF.

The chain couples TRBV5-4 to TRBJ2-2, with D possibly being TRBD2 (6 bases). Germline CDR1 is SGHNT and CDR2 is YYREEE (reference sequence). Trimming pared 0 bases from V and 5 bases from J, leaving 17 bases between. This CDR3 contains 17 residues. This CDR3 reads CASSLGGYLRGTGELFF. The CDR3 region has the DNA TGTGCCAGCAGCTTGGGGGGCTACCTCCGGGGGACCGGGGAGCTGTTTTTT.

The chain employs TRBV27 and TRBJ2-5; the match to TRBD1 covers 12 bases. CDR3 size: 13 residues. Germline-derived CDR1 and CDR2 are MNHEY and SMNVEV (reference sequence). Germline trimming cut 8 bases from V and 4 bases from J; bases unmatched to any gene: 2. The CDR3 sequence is CASGGQGAETQYF. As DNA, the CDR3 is TGTGCCAGCGGGGGACAGGGGGCAGAGACCCAGTACTTC.

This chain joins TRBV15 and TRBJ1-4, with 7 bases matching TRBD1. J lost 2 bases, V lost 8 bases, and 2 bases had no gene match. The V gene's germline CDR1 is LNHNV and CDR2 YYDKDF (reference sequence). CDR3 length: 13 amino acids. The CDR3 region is CATATGTNEKLFF. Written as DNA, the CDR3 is TGTGCCACCGCGACAGGGACTAATGAAAAACTGTTTTTT.

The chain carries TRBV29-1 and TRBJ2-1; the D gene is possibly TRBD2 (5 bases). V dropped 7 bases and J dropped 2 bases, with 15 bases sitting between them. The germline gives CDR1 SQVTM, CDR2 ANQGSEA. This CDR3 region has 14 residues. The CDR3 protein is CSAAVGSAYNEQFF. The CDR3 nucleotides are TGCAGCGCCGCGGTGGGTAGCGCCTACAATGAGCAGTTCTTC.